The next 32 T cell receptor beta chains were all read from a single sample in a study of blood T cell repertoires in COVID-19. Data came from immunoSEQ multiplex PCR; TCRdb stores just in-frame clones and leaves some out. There are about 140,000 clones in the sample; 88% occur only once, and more than 2% lies in the top ten. Source material: peripheral blood. The receptor set was obtained from a human donor with COVID-19, enrolled during active disease. The donor label of this sample is uncertain.

The chain employs TRBV3-1 (or the pseudogene TRBV3-2) and TRBJ1-2; TRBD1 is a possible D gene (5 bases). The ends were cut back, 4 bases at V and 0 bases at J, with 9 bases in the middle. The V gene's germline CDR1 is LGHDT and CDR2 YNNKEL (reference sequence). This CDR3 is built from 14 residues. CDR3 DNA: TGTGCCAGCAGCCCGTCGACAGCTAACTATGGCTACACCTTC. It codes for CASSPSTANYGYTF.

The table lists this clone with a few counts. This sequence joins TRBV10-3 and TRBJ2-3, with TRBD1 identical over 7 bases. With 2 bases clipped from V and 2 bases from J, the junction kept 4 bases outside the gene matches. CDR3 length equals 15 residues. The germline CDR1 and CDR2 sequences are ENHRY and SYGVKD. The CDR3 region has the DNA TGTGCCATCAGTGAGGCGACAGGGAACACAGATACGCAGTATTTT. Amino acids: CAISEATGNTDTQYF.

The V and J genes are TRBV18 and TRBJ1-1; D is unclear. There are 13 residues in the CDR3. Trimming cost V 2 bases and J 7 bases, with 11 bases left between them. CDR1 KGHSH and CDR2 LQKENI come from the germline V gene. The CDR3 DNA reads as TGTGCCAGCTCACCAACCGCCCCGGTTGAAGCTTTCTTT. Translation gives CASSPTAPVEAFF.

The chain links TRBV5-6 to TRBJ2-7, with D hard to call. V lost 2 bases to trimming and J lost 4 bases, with 10 bases between them. The CDR3 is 13 residues long. Looked up from germline, CDR1 is SGHDT and CDR2 is YYEEEE. CDR3 sequence: CASSFSSGYEQYF. The CDR3 DNA reads as TGTGCCAGCAGCTTTTCCTCAGGATACGAGCAGTACTTC.

The V and J genes are TRBV27 and TRBJ1-2, with a weak D call TRBD1 (6 bases). CDR1 and CDR2 from the germline V gene are MNHEY and SMNVEV (reference sequence). This CDR3 spans 14 amino acids. V was pared by 7 bases and J by 5 bases, with 17 bases between. In DNA form, the CDR3 reads TGTGCCAGCACCTCCCCAGGGGAAGAATATGGCTACACCTTC. It codes for CASTSPGEEYGYTF.

The V and J genes are TRBV11-3 and TRBJ2-2; TRBD1 agrees at 7 bases. The length of the CDR3 is 14 residues. V shed 3 bases, J shed 4 bases, and the junction held 2 bases outside the gene matches. The germline V gene encodes CDR1 SGHNT and CDR2 YENEEA. This CDR3 is CASSLGQTTGELFF. Here the CDR3 DNA reads TGTGCCAGCAGCTTGGGACAGACCACCGGGGAGCTGTTTTTT. The full variable domain, completed using reference TRBV11-3 and TRBJ2-2, is EAGVVQSPRYKIIEKKQPVAFWCNPISGHNTLYWYLQNLGQGPELLIRYENEEAVDDSQLPKDRFSAERLKGVDSTLKIQPAELGDSAVYLCASSLGQTTGELFFGEGSRLTVL.

The rearrangement uses TRBV18 and TRBJ2-7; no firm D call. Trimming pared 3 bases from V and 4 bases from J, leaving 10 bases between. This CDR3 comprises 13 residues. Per the germline V gene, CDR1 is KGHSH and CDR2 is LQKENI. CDR3 in amino acids: CASSPASGYEQYF. CDR3 bases: TGTGCCAGCTCACCCGCCTCGGGTTACGAGCAGTACTTC.

This clone appeared a few times. V gene TRBV6-5 combines with J gene TRBJ2-3, with 9 bases matching TRBD2. The CDR3 runs to 15 residues. Germline V gives CDR1 MNHEY, CDR2 SVGAGI. Losses at the gene ends were 10 bases for V and 2 bases for J; bases not matched to a gene: 10. The CDR3 DNA sequence: TGTGCCACCTCGGATGGCGGGGGGGCCACAGATACGCAGTATTTT. Residues: CATSDGGGATDTQYF.

The rearrangement joins TRBV5-4 to TRBJ1-2; D remains ambiguous. Germline CDR1 and CDR2: SGHNT and YYREEE (reference sequence). V gave up 0 bases and J gave up 4 bases, with 10 bases separating them. This CDR3 comprises 14 residues. CDR3 bases: TGTGCCAGCAGCTTGGACCCAGGCGCCTATGGCTACACCTTC. Protein product: CASSLDPGAYGYTF.

The V gene is TRBV2, the J gene TRBJ1-2; D is perhaps TRBD1 (5 bases). The germline gives CDR1 SNHLY, CDR2 FYNNEI. The CDR3 has 13 residues. Trimming stripped 6 bases from V and 2 bases from J, with 10 bases between. The CDR3 reads CASSGTENYGYTF. CDR3 in DNA: TGTGCCAGCAGCGGGACTGAGAACTATGGCTACACCTTC. Full variable domain (rest looked up from reference TRBV2 and TRBJ1-2): EPEVTQTPSHQVTQMGQEVILRCVPISNHLYFYWYRQILGQKVEFLVSFYNNEISEKSEIFDDQFSVERPDGSNFTLKIRSTKLEDSAMYFCASSGTENYGYTFGSGTRLTVV.

The chain is built from TRBV9 and TRBJ2-2, with a tentative D call TRBD2 (5 bases). Germline V gives CDR1 SGDLS, CDR2 YYNGEE. The V end was cut by 1 base, the J end by 4 bases, with 14 bases between. This CDR3 comprises 16 residues. The CDR3 DNA reads TGTGCCAGCAGCGTAATGGGGAGTGATGGCACCGGGGAGCTGTTTTTT. Translated, it gives CASSVMGSDGTGELFF.

This sequence joins TRBV7-6 and TRBJ2-1, with D hard to call. The CDR3 spans 13 residues. The V end lost 5 bases, the J end lost 8 bases, and 13 bases lay between the germline ends. The germline V gene has CDR1 SGHVS and CDR2 FNYEAQ. CDR3 protein: CASSLGSADEQFF. CDR3 sequence (DNA): TGTGCCAGCAGCCTCGGGTCTGCCGATGAGCAGTTCTTC. Filled out from reference TRBV7-6 and TRBJ2-1, the complete variable domain reads GAGVSQSPRYKVTKRGQDVALRCDPISGHVSLYWYRQALGQGPEFLTYFNYEAQQDKSGLPNDRFSAERPEGSISTLTIQRTEQRDSAMYRCASSLGSADEQFFGPGTRLTVL.

The rearrangement uses TRBV7-8 and TRBJ1-5, with 12 bases that match TRBD1. Trimming cost V 8 bases and J 7 bases; bases outside gene matches: 9. The germline CDR1 and CDR2 sequences are SGHVS and FQNEAQ. There are 15 residues in the CDR3. The CDR3 coding sequence is TGTGCCAGCTCACCGGGACAGGGGGCTTGGCAGCCCCAGCATTTT. Protein product: CASSPGQGAWQPQHF.

The chain is built from TRBV3-1 (or the pseudogene TRBV3-2) and TRBJ1-2; TRBD1 aligns across 9 bases. The CDR3 has 21 residues. V shed 0 bases, J shed 3 bases, and the junction held 20 bases outside the gene matches. Germline V gene lookup returns CDR1 LGHDT and CDR2 YNNKEL (reference sequence). CDR3 nucleotides: TGTGCCAGCAGCCAAGACCAGAACTATCCACCGGGGACAGGGTCGTACTATGGCTACACCTTC. Encoded protein: CASSQDQNYPPGTGSYYGYTF.

This clone occurred a few times. This chain links TRBV6-2 or TRBV6-3 with TRBJ1-4, with D perhaps matching TRBD1 (6 bases). The CDR3 spans 14 residues. Trimming left V 5 bases short and J 4 bases short, with 11 bases between. The germline V gene encodes CDR1 MNHEY and CDR2 SVGEGT. CDR3 in amino acids: CASSTRDNNEKLFF. Here the CDR3 DNA reads TGTGCCAGCAGTACCCGGGACAATAATGAAAAACTGTTTTTT.

V and J are TRBV18 and TRBJ2-4; possible D gene TRBD2, 6 bases. Germline V gives CDR1 KGHSH, CDR2 LQKENI. V gave up 3 bases and J gave up 0 bases, with 12 bases separating them. CDR3 length: 16 residues. Here the CDR3 DNA reads TGTGCCAGCTCACCCCTGGGAGGCTTAGCCAAAAACATTCAGTACTTC. Encoded protein: CASSPLGGLAKNIQYF.

The chain joins TRBV30 to TRBJ1-2, with TRBD1 as a possible D gene (6 bases). The V and J ends lost 3 bases and 5 bases respectively, with 16 bases between them. CDR1 GTSNPN and CDR2 SVGIG come from the germline V gene (reference sequence). This CDR3 has 14 amino acids. The CDR3 loop is CAWRSTGHRYGYTF. Here the CDR3 DNA reads TGTGCCTGGAGGTCCACAGGGCACCGATATGGCTACACCTTC.

In this sample, this clone turned up once. The chain links TRBV4-2 to TRBJ2-3; 10 nucleotides match TRBD2. The V segment lost 4 bases and the J segment 7 bases; nucleotides outside the gene matches: 8. Germline CDR1 LGHNA, CDR2 YNFKEQ. The CDR3 is 15 residues long. The CDR3 loop reads CASSPGGSGGHTQYF. In DNA, the CDR3 is TGTGCCAGCAGCCCGGGGGGTAGCGGGGGGCATACGCAGTATTTT.

A word on this clone: At one end the junction does not follow the germline gene, possibly because of a read error. J is TRBJ1-2 and V is TRBV30; D possibly corresponds to TRBD1 (5 bases). This CDR3 is built from 12 residues. Germline V gene sequence: CDR1 GTSNPN, CDR2 SVGIG (reference sequence). The CDR3 region has the DNA TGTGCCGCGACAGAGGTTAACGATGGCTACACCTTC. It is translated as CAATEVNDGYTF.

The chain combines TRBV4-1 with TRBJ1-2; 7 positions match TRBD1. Trimming removed 3 bases from V and 4 bases from J; junction bases left unmatched: 8. This CDR3 is built from 15 residues. The germline CDR1 and CDR2 sequences are MGHRA and YSYEKL. Written as DNA, the CDR3 is TGCGCCAGCAGCCAGTCCAGGGGGAGCCTCTATGGCTACACCTTC. This gives the protein CASSQSRGSLYGYTF.

The rearrangement joins TRBV7-2 to TRBJ2-1; 7 positions agree with TRBD2. The ends lost 0 bases at V and 7 bases at J; junction bases unmatched: 3. Germline CDR1 SGHTA, CDR2 FQGNSA. The CDR3 is 14 amino acids. CDR3 loop: CASSLAGLENEQFF. DNA of the CDR3: TGTGCCAGCAGCTTAGCTGGACTAGAAAATGAGCAGTTCTTC.

The chain couples TRBV4-1 to TRBJ2-3; D unresolved. Germline assignment: CDR1 MGHRA and CDR2 YSYEKL. With 0 bases removed from V and 7 bases from J, the gap between germline ends came to 8 bases. This CDR3 contains 13 residues. For the CDR3, the DNA is TGCGCCAGCAGCCAAGATATCCTTAATACGCAGTATTTT. Translating gives CASSQDILNTQYF.

The chain employs TRBV11-3 and TRBJ2-2, with 8 nucleotides matching TRBD2. The length of the CDR3 is 15 residues. Germline values: CDR1 SGHNT, CDR2 YENEEA. V trimming: 3 bases; J trimming: 2 bases; junction bases outside the gene matches: 2. The CDR3 region is CASSFSGINTGELFF. The CDR3 region has the DNA TGTGCCAGCAGCTTTAGCGGGATTAACACCGGGGAGCTGTTTTTT.

The chain links TRBV9 to TRBJ1-6; D gene unclear. Germline V gives CDR1 SGDLS, CDR2 YYNGEE. The germline V and J ends were trimmed by 4 bases and 0 bases, with 11 bases remaining between them. This CDR3 region has 16 residues. CDR3 residues: CASSLLGSSYNSPLHF. CDR3 DNA: TGTGCCAGCAGCCTTTTGGGGAGCTCCTATAATTCACCCCTCCACTTT.

This chain connects TRBV5-1 to TRBJ2-5; TRBD2 might be the D (5 bases). V was cut by 0 bases and J by 4 bases, with 16 bases left in between. CDR3 length: 16 amino acids. Germline V gene sequence: CDR1 SGHRS, CDR2 YFSETQ. CDR3 protein: CASSLAPAAGVETQYF. The CDR3 nucleotides read TGCGCCAGCAGCTTGGCCCCAGCCGCCGGGGTAGAGACCCAGTACTTC.

This chain joins TRBV5-1 and TRBJ1-1; the D is unclear. Germline V CDR1 and CDR2: SGHRS, YFSETQ. Trimming took off 4 bases at V and 1 base at J, with 14 bases between the two ends. The CDR3 consists of 15 residues. The CDR3 DNA is TGCGCCAGCAGCCGCGCCCCGGTTTCGAACACTGAAGCTTTCTTT. It codes for CASSRAPVSNTEAFF.

This clone was counted between two and nine times. The chain joins TRBV5-1 to TRBJ2-2; no firm D call. V lost 1 base to trimming and J lost 3 bases, with 7 bases between them. Germline CDR1 is SGHRS and CDR2 is YFSETQ. The CDR3 spans 14 residues. CDR3 DNA: TGCGCCAGCAGCTTGTCGGAGTACACCGGGGAGCTGTTTTTT. Translated: CASSLSEYTGELFF. The entire variable domain, with the rest obtained from reference TRBV5-1 and TRBJ2-2, is as follows: KAGVTQTPRYLIKTRGQQVTLSCSPISGHRSVSWYQQTPGQGLQFLFEYFSETQRNKGNFPGRFSGRQFSNSRSEMNVSTLELGDSALYLCASSLSEYTGELFFGEGSRLTVL.

This chain joins TRBV25-1 and TRBJ1-1, with TRBD1 matching over 10 bases. The CDR3 is 15 amino acids. Trimming at V came to 6 bases and at J to 4 bases, leaving 8 bases not matched to a gene. Germline assignment: CDR1 MGHDK and CDR2 SYGVNS. The CDR3 sequence is CASSDPTGGFTEAFF. In DNA form, the CDR3 reads TGTGCCAGCAGCGACCCGACAGGGGGCTTCACTGAAGCTTTCTTT.

The chain joins TRBV2 to TRBJ2-3; 12 bases map to TRBD1. The length of the CDR3 is 17 residues. J was trimmed by 2 bases and V by 3 bases; bases with no gene match: 6. CDR1 SNHLY and CDR2 FYNNEI come from the germline V gene. In nucleotides, the CDR3 is TGTGCCAGCAGTGAGCGGGACAGGGGGCGTAACACAGATACGCAGTATTTT. Translating it yields CASSERDRGRNTDTQYF.

The CDR3 spells CASSLVPGEGETQYF. CDR3 in DNA: TGCGCCAGCAGCTTGGTCCCAGGGGAGGGAGAGACCCAGTACTTC. The chain links TRBV5-1 to TRBJ2-5; possibly TRBD2 for D (7 bases). Germline-derived CDR1 and CDR2 are SGHRS and YFSETQ. The V and J ends lost 0 bases and 4 bases respectively, with 13 bases between them. This CDR3 has 15 amino acids.

This clone occurred once. The J gene is TRBJ2-1, the V gene TRBV5-1; TRBD2 matches at 7 bases. The CDR3 contains 21 residues. V lost 4 bases to trimming and J lost 0 bases; unmatched junction nucleotides: 22. The germline gives CDR1 SGHRS, CDR2 YFSETQ. CDR3 nucleotides: TGCGCCAGCAGCCCTTGGGGGTCCGGGGGGTCAGTGCGGAGCTCCTACAATGAGCAGTTCTTC. This sequence encodes CASSPWGSGGSVRSSYNEQFF.

The chain carries TRBV5-1 and TRBJ2-1, with TRBD2 matching 7 bases. Germline V gene sequence: CDR1 SGHRS, CDR2 YFSETQ. Losses at the gene ends were 0 bases for V and 6 bases for J; bases not matched to a gene: 3. This CDR3 is 14 amino acids long. Here the CDR3 reads CASSLERGGNEQFF. The CDR3 coding sequence is TGCGCCAGCAGCTTGGAGCGGGGAGGCAATGAGCAGTTCTTC.